The 8 T cell receptor beta chains reported below all come from one sample, sequenced in a study of cytotoxic CD8 clonotypes in ibrutinib-treated CLL. Only in-frame clones appear in the TCRdb table, and some are missing; sequencing was by immunoSEQ multiplex PCR. The repertoire holds 200,000 to 250,000 clones, 70% seen once, with 15% to 19% in the top ten. The sequencing used PBMCs, collected after 24 months of ibrutinib treatment. Receptor source: a human donor with chronic lymphocytic leukemia.

CDR3 coding DNA: TGTGCCAGCAGTGCGACCGACAGAGTTGGGTTGTGGCTGTTTTTT. It specifies CASSATDRVGLWLFF. The chain carries TRBV2 and TRBJ2-2, with D perhaps TRBD1 (5 bases). The V gene's germline CDR1 is SNHLY and CDR2 FYNNEI. There are 15 residues in the CDR3. The V end was cut by 4 bases, the J end by 13 bases, with 22 bases between.

In DNA form, the CDR3 reads TGCAGCGCGGAAAGCTCTGGGGCCAACGTCCTGACTTTC. This gives the protein CSAESSGANVLTF. V and J are TRBV29-1 and TRBJ2-6; the D is unclear. There are 13 residues in the CDR3. Germline V gene sequence: CDR1 SQVTM, CDR2 ANQGSEA. The V gene lost 7 bases and the J gene lost 0 bases, with 7 bases spanning the gap.

The chain carries TRBV18 and TRBJ2-6; no clear D. Germline V lookup: CDR1 KGHSH, CDR2 LQKENI. Deletions cut 2 bases from V and 4 bases from J, with 6 bases between. There are 14 residues in the CDR3. The CDR3 bases are TGTGCCAGCTCACCATTAGCCGGGGCCAACGTCCTGACTTTC. It encodes CASSPLAGANVLTF.

The CDR3 nucleotides read TGTGCCAGCAGTTGGGAGGGTGTCTCAGATACGCAGTATTTT. Residues: CASSWEGVSDTQYF. This sequence joins TRBV27 and TRBJ2-3, with 7 bases identical to TRBD2. V was clipped by 4 bases and J by 4 bases; unmatched bases: 5. The CDR3 covers 14 residues. In germline, CDR1 is MNHEY, CDR2 SMNVEV (reference sequence).

The chain combines TRBV7-8 with TRBJ2-7, with 12 bases aligning to TRBD2. Germline trimming cut 4 bases from V and 3 bases from J; bases unmatched to any gene: 4. This CDR3 contains 15 residues. The V gene's germline CDR1 is SGHVS and CDR2 FQNEAQ. The CDR3 reads CASSYRTSGIYEQYF. CDR3 coding DNA: TGTGCCAGCAGCTATAGGACTAGCGGGATCTACGAGCAGTACTTC.

V usage is TRBV7-8 and J usage is TRBJ2-2; 7 bases match TRBD2. The CDR3 runs to 18 residues. Germline CDR1 reads SGHVS; CDR2 reads FQNEAQ. Trimming removed 1 base from V and 1 base from J; junction bases left unmatched: 9. CDR3 nucleotide sequence: TGTGCCAGCAGCTTAGAGGTCTGGGCTAGCGGGAACACCGGGGAGCTGTTTTTT. Translated, it gives CASSLEVWASGNTGELFF.

The chain combines TRBV9 with TRBJ2-3; D tentatively fits TRBD1 or TRBD2 (6 bases each). CDR3 length: 17 residues. V lost 4 bases to trimming and J lost 3 bases, with 21 bases between them. Germline CDR1 SGDLS, CDR2 YYNGEE. The CDR3 sequence is CASSTPLSGGGTDTQYF. CDR3 DNA sequence: TGTGCCAGCAGCACACCTTTAAGCGGAGGGGGGACAGATACGCAGTATTTT.

The chain combines TRBV6-5 with TRBJ2-3; maybe TRBD2 (6 bases). The germline V gene has CDR1 MNHEY and CDR2 SVGAGI. Between the trimmed V and J ends, which lost 5 bases and 0 bases, there was a span of 12 bases. The CDR3 contains 15 residues. The CDR3, as DNA: TGTGCCAGCAGTACCCCGGGACTCAGCACAGATACGCAGTATTTT. Encoded protein: CASSTPGLSTDTQYF.